The rows below give T cell receptor beta chains drawn from one sample of a study of cytomegalovirus exposure and HLA in healthy donors. Here immunoSEQ multiplex PCR was the method, and the copy in TCRdb shows in-frame clones only, minus some. Among about 210,000 clones listed, about four fifths were seen once. Source material: PBMCs. All receptors come from a man between 40 and 49 years old in good health and CMV-seropositive. The CDR3 runs from the conserved cysteine through the conserved F or W. D genes are given only for firm matches. Not every row has a clone size; where given, it reads once, few, many or a size class.

clone size	J gene	D gene	V gene	CDR3 protein	CDR3 DNA
-	TRBJ2-5	TRBD2	TRBV5-1	CASSLAGGARSQETQYF	TGCGCCAGCAGCTTGGCCGGGGGGGCACGGAGTCAAGAGACCCAGTACTTC
-	TRBJ2-7	-	TRBV7-3	CASSLMRAESYEQYF	TGTGCCAGCAGCTTAATGAGGGCTGAGTCCTACGAGCAGTACTTC
-	TRBJ1-1	TRBD1	TRBV19	CASSTNRGVGNTEAFF	TGTGCCAGTAGTACCAACAGGGGTGTGGGGAACACTGAAGCTTTCTTT
few	TRBJ1-2	TRBD1	TRBV6-1	CASIQGGPGGYGYTF	TGTGCCAGCATACAGGGGGGACCTGGGGGCTATGGCTACACCTTC
-	TRBJ1-1	-	TRBV20-1	CSAADNTEAFF	TGCAGCGCGGCAGATAACACTGAAGCTTTCTTT
-	TRBJ1-3	-	TRBV5-4	CASSLEGHSGNTIYF	TGTGCCAGCAGCTTGGAGGGGCACTCTGGAAACACCATATATTTT
-	TRBJ2-5	TRBD1	TRBV7-3	CASSSTGTALQETQYF	TGTGCCAGCAGCTCTACCGGGACAGCCCTTCAAGAGACCCAGTACTTC
-	TRBJ1-5	TRBD1	TRBV10-3	CAISDGTVNQPQHF	TGTGCCATCAGTGACGGGACAGTAAATCAGCCCCAGCATTTT
-	TRBJ1-1	TRBD1	TRBV28	CASRPGGTEAFF	TGTGCCAGCAGGCCAGGGGGGACTGAAGCTTTCTTT
-	TRBJ2-1	-	TRBV10-1	CASSEGQNNEQFF	TGCGCCAGCAGTGAGGGACAGAACAATGAGCAGTTCTTC
-	TRBJ2-5	-	TRBV5-8	CASNLGRETQYF	TGTGCCAGCAACCTGGGGCGAGAGACCCAGTACTTC
-	TRBJ2-7	TRBD2	TRBV7-2	CASSGQSSGTSGYEQYF	TGTGCCAGCAGCGGACAGAGTTCCGGGACTAGTGGTTACGAGCAGTACTTC
-	TRBJ2-7	-	TRBV6-5	CASSPGHPPNYEQYF	TGTGCCAGCAGCCCGGGACACCCTCCAAATTACGAGCAGTACTTC
-	TRBJ2-7	TRBD2	TRBV5-6	CASSLVGRELTYEQHF	TGTGCCAGCAGCTTGGTCGGGCGGGAGTTAACCTACGAGCAGCACTTC
-	TRBJ2-2	TRBD2	TRBV4-1	CASSVPSGAGGPVGELFF	TGCGCCAGCAGCGTACCCTCCGGAGCGGGAGGGCCAGTCGGGGAGCTGTTTTTT
-	TRBJ1-1	-	TRBV6-1	CASPPPEGTEAFF	TGTGCCAGCCCCCCCCCGGAGGGAACTGAAGCTTTCTTT
-	TRBJ1-5	TRBD1	TRBV28	CASTDRQGGQPQHF	TGTGCCAGCACCGACCGACAGGGAGGTCAGCCCCAGCATTTT
-	TRBJ1-4	TRBD1	TRBV11-2	CASSLTRTGNEKLFF	TGTGCCAGCAGCCTTACCCGGACAGGGAATGAAAAACTGTTTTTT
-	TRBJ1-5	-	TRBV2	CASTNLVAHQPQHF	TGTGCCAGCACCAACCTGGTAGCGCATCAGCCCCAGCATTTT
-	TRBJ2-5	-	TRBV18	CASSPSEGTQYF	TGTGCCAGCTCACCTTCAGAGGGGACCCAGTACTTC
-	TRBJ1-1	-	TRBV7-8	CASSFPRQTEANTEAFF	TGTGCCAGCAGCTTCCCCCGCCAGACGGAGGCGAACACTGAAGCTTTCTTT
-	TRBJ1-1	-	TRBV6-5	CASRQGWGAFF	TGTGCCAGCAGACAGGGTTGGGGAGCTTTCTTT
-	TRBJ2-1	TRBD1	TRBV7-6	CASRKAPGQGENEQFF	TGTGCCAGCAGAAAAGCCCCGGGACAGGGGGAGAATGAGCAGTTCTTC
once	TRBJ1-4	TRBD1	TRBV27	CASSLVRGRNEKLFF	TGTGCCAGCAGTTTAGTTAGGGGGCGTAATGAAAAACTGTTTTTT
-	TRBJ2-7	TRBD1	TRBV30	CAWSILPGGQGAGEQYF	TGTGCCTGGAGTATCCTCCCCGGAGGACAGGGGGCAGGAGAGCAGTACTTC
-	TRBJ1-3	-	TRBV6-6	CASSYHRGAGNTIYF	TGTGCCAGCAGTTATCACCGGGGGGCAGGAAACACCATATATTTT
-	TRBJ2-3	-	TRBV4-1	CASSQGAGADTQYF	TGCGCCAGCAGCCAGGGGGCCGGGGCAGATACGCAGTATTTT
-	TRBJ1-2	TRBD1	TRBV5-1	CASSLGGGGNYGYTF	TGCGCCAGCAGCTTGGGAGGGGGCGGTAACTATGGCTACACCTTC
-	TRBJ2-7	TRBD1	TRBV13	CASSLWTGATYEQYF	TGTGCCAGCAGCTTATGGACAGGAGCCACCTACGAGCAGTACTTC
-	TRBJ2-3	TRBD2	TRBV6-1	CASSEDNSGRTDTQYF	TGTGCCAGCAGTGAAGATAATAGCGGGAGGACAGATACGCAGTATTTT